The 25 T cell receptor beta chains given below trace back to one sample, sequenced in a study of T cell repertoires in cytomegalovirus infection. Their recognized antigens are unknown. In TCRdb, the reads were re-called with MiXCR into one record per CDR3 protein. The sample lists fewer than 1,000,000 distinct CDR3 sequences, approximately 32% occurring once. The sequencing here drew on cultured CD8+ T cells from PBMCs, taken from culture after CMV antigen stimulation. Receptor source: a human donor in good health (CMV status not recorded). Some clones in this sample may be carry-over from other donors' samples.

Only a few counts were recorded for this clonotype. The V call is TRBV11-2, the J call TRBJ2-1; D call uncertain. The CDR3 length is 15 residues. V lost 1 base and J 3 bases, leaving 10 bases between the germline ends. CDR1 and CDR2 (germline): SGHAT, FQNNGV. The CDR3 nucleotides read TGTGCCAGCAGCTTAGTCACCCACAGCTACAATGAGCAGTTCTTC. Translating gives CASSLVTHSYNEQFF.

V usage is TRBV27 and J usage is TRBJ1-5; D uncertain. V shed 5 bases and J shed 0 bases, with 8 bases lying between them. The CDR3 is made up of 14 amino acids. CDR1 is MNHEY, CDR2 SMNVEV, per germline (reference sequence). CDR3 nucleotides: TGTGCCAGCAGTGCGCAAACTAGCAATCAGCCCCAGCATTTT. Its translation: CASSAQTSNQPQHF.

This clonotype has just a few counts. V gene TRBV11-1 combines with J gene TRBJ1-1; D gene unclear. CDR1 SGHAT and CDR2 FQDESV come from the germline V gene (reference sequence). The V and J ends lost 7 bases and 0 bases respectively, with 6 bases between them. The CDR3 spans 12 residues. The CDR3 spells CASTPMNTEAFF. The DNA for the CDR3 is TGTGCCAGCACCCCAATGAACACTGAAGCTTTCTTT.

This clonotype has a handful of counts. The chain has TRBV6-2 or TRBV6-3 and TRBJ2-7, with no clear D. This CDR3 is built from 13 residues. V gave up 2 bases and J gave up 3 bases, with 8 bases separating them. The germline CDR1 and CDR2 sequences are MNHEY and SVGEGT. The CDR3, as DNA: TGTGCCAGCAGTTACCTTTCTAACTACGAGCAGTACGTC. Its protein product is CASSYLSNYEQYV.

This clonotype has ten or more counts. The V call is TRBV7-8, the J call TRBJ2-5, with D possibly matching TRBD1 (6 bases). The CDR3 is 16 amino acids. Germline values: CDR1 SGHVS, CDR2 FQNEAQ. V was shortened by 5 bases and J by 2 bases, with 18 bases between the two germline ends. This CDR3 is CASSQIRDTLQETQYF. CDR3 DNA sequence: TGTGCCAGCAGCCAGATCAGGGACACCCTACAAGAGACCCAGTACTTC.

The CDR3 region is CASSSPGTPTGELFF. The CDR3 bases are TGTGCCAGCAGCTCCCCTGGGACACCCACCGGGGAGCTGTTTTTT. The rearrangement links TRBV9 to TRBJ2-2; weak D call: TRBD1 (6 bases). The germline CDR1 and CDR2 sequences are SGDLS and YYNGEE. V shed 4 bases and J shed 4 bases, with 14 bases lying between them. The CDR3 covers 15 residues.

This clonotype has just a few counts. This chain joins TRBV2 and TRBJ1-5; D is uncertain. This CDR3 is 17 amino acids long. Trimming left V 2 bases short and J 7 bases short, with 21 bases between. From germline, CDR1 is SNHLY and CDR2 FYNNEI. The CDR3 here is CASSESQRWGGEQPQHF. The CDR3 region has the DNA TGTGCCAGCAGTGAATCCCAGAGGTGGGGAGGCGAACAGCCCCAGCATTTT.

V is TRBV14 and J is TRBJ1-1; D remains ambiguous. Trimming left V 4 bases short and J 2 bases short, with 11 bases between. Germline-derived CDR1 and CDR2 are SGHDN and FVKESK. This CDR3 contains 14 residues. In DNA, the CDR3 is TGTGCCAGCAGCCCCTTGACATCTAACACTGAAGCTTTCTTT. Translating it yields CASSPLTSNTEAFF. The whole variable domain, filled in from reference TRBV14 and TRBJ1-1, reads EAGVTQFPSHSVIEKGQTVTLRCDPISGHDNLYWYRRVMGKEIKFLLHFVKESKQDESGMPNNRFLAERTGGTYSTLKVQPAELEDSGVYFCASSPLTSNTEAFFGQGTRLTVV.

This clonotype has a handful of counts. This chain connects TRBV6-6 to TRBJ1-2; the D gene is possibly TRBD1 (5 bases). V lost 7 bases and J lost 3, with 21 bases in between. The germline V gene has CDR1 MNHNY and CDR2 SVGAGI (reference sequence). The CDR3 has 16 amino acids. CDR3 protein: CASITGWPLGDYGYTF. CDR3 sequence (DNA): TGTGCCAGCATCACAGGTTGGCCCTTAGGGGACTATGGCTACACCTTC.

This chain uses TRBV25-1 with TRBJ2-2; TRBD2 is a possible D gene (6 bases). CDR3 length: 16 amino acids. Looked up from germline, CDR1 is MGHDK and CDR2 is SYGVNS. V was cut by 7 bases and J by 0 bases, with 15 bases left in between. CDR3 in DNA: TGTGCCAGCACCCCGAGGGACTTCTCGAACACCGGGGAGCTGTTTTTT. Protein: CASTPRDFSNTGELFF.

The V gene is TRBV11-2, the J gene TRBJ2-5; 7 nucleotides line up with TRBD1. Germline CDR1 reads SGHAT; CDR2 reads FQNNGV. The CDR3 is 15 residues long. Trimming at V came to 5 bases and at J to 5 bases, leaving 11 bases not matched to a gene. The CDR3 sequence is CASSTYRGGRETQYF. Written as DNA, the CDR3 is TGTGCCAGCAGCACCTACAGGGGCGGTAGGGAGACCCAGTACTTC.

The CDR3 sequence is CASSRSSENTGELFF. DNA for the CDR3: TGCGCCAGCAGCAGGTCTAGCGAGAACACCGGGGAGCTGTTTTTT. The V gene is TRBV4-1, the J gene TRBJ2-2, with TRBD2 as a possible D gene (6 bases). Trimming removed 5 bases at V and 1 base at J, with 11 bases between. Germline loops: CDR1 MGHRA, CDR2 YSYEKL. The CDR3 has 15 amino acids.

This clonotype was seen ten or more times. This chain links TRBV19 with TRBJ1-1; D is ambiguous. The CDR3 extends over 14 amino acids. CDR1 and CDR2 from the germline V gene are LNHDA and SQIVND (reference sequence). With 5 bases removed from V and 3 bases from J, the gap between germline ends came to 13 bases. The DNA of the CDR3 is TGTGCCAGTAGTGCACCCTACCGATACACTGAAGCTTTCTTT. Translated, it gives CASSAPYRYTEAFF.

This chain joins TRBV18 and TRBJ1-1; possibly TRBD1 for D (5 bases). V dropped 1 base and J dropped 0 bases, with 12 bases sitting between them. The germline V gene encodes CDR1 KGHSH and CDR2 LQKENI. The length of the CDR3 is 16 residues. The CDR3 bases are TGTGCCAGCTCACCACGCAGGGAGGGTTTGAACACTGAAGCTTTCTTT. Protein product: CASSPRREGLNTEAFF.

This clonotype was counted only a few times. The rearrangement uses TRBV6-2 or TRBV6-3 and TRBJ1-1; D is possibly TRBD1 (6 bases). The CDR3 has 12 residues. CDR1 and CDR2 from the germline V gene are MNHEY and SVGEGT. Trimming removed 4 bases from V and 7 bases from J, with 10 bases in between. This CDR3 is CASSWGGGEAFF. CDR3 bases: TGTGCCAGCAGTTGGGGGGGCGGTGAAGCTTTCTTT.

This clonotype showed up many times. This chain joins TRBV12-3 or TRBV12-4 and TRBJ2-1; the D gene is possibly TRBD2 (6 bases). V was trimmed by 5 bases and J by 11 bases, leaving 16 bases between them. This CDR3 contains 13 residues. As DNA, the CDR3 is TGTGCCAGCAGTCTCCGGGCTAGCGAGAAGCAGTTCTTC. Encoded protein: CASSLRASEKQFF.

This rearrangement joins TRBV25-1 to TRBJ1-1; TRBD1 matches at 12 bases. The germline gives CDR1 MGHDK, CDR2 SYGVNS. The CDR3 contains 19 residues. With V trimmed by 2 bases and J by 2 bases, 12 bases remained unmatched. The CDR3 sequence is CASSEDMGQGAVENTEAFF. The CDR3 DNA reads TGTGCCAGCAGTGAAGATATGGGACAGGGGGCCGTAGAAAACACTGAAGCTTTCTTT.

This CDR3 is CAISERTGNTIYF. DNA for the CDR3: TGTGCCATCAGTGAAAGGACTGGAAACACCATATATTTT. The chain recombines TRBV10-3 with TRBJ1-3; the D is unclear. V lost 3 bases to trimming and J lost 2 bases, with 5 bases between them. CDR1 and CDR2 (germline): ENHRY, SYGVKD. There are 13 residues in the CDR3.

The CDR3 nucleotides read TGTGCCAGCAGCTGGGACTACTTCTCCAATGAGCAGTTCTTC. It specifies CASSWDYFSNEQFF. The chain is built from TRBV27 and TRBJ2-1; 7 nucleotides line up with TRBD2. Germline values: CDR1 MNHEY, CDR2 SMNVEV (reference sequence). V shed 6 bases and J 6 bases; nucleotides not matched to a gene: 8. This CDR3 has 14 amino acids.

The table lists this clonotype with a few counts. The chain combines TRBV4-1 with TRBJ2-1, with 8 nucleotides matching TRBD2. Trimming cost V 3 bases and J 6 bases; bases outside gene matches: 7. Germline values: CDR1 MGHRA, CDR2 YSYEKL. This CDR3 is built from 15 residues. The CDR3 sequence is CASSQAGLGGNEQFF. As DNA, the CDR3 is TGCGCCAGCAGCCAGGCGGGACTAGGGGGCAATGAGCAGTTCTTC.

The chain recombines TRBV5-1 with TRBJ2-1, with D possibly being TRBD1 (6 bases). There are 17 residues in the CDR3. Germline values: CDR1 SGHRS, CDR2 YFSETQ. Trimming left V 4 bases short and J 3 bases short, with 20 bases between. CDR3 DNA sequence: TGCGCCAGCAGCCCCTGGGACGGACAGCCAAACTACAATGAGCAGTTCTTC. Translated: CASSPWDGQPNYNEQFF.

This clonotype was detected a few times. The V gene is TRBV6-1, the J gene TRBJ2-3, with D possibly matching TRBD2 (6 bases). This CDR3 has 14 residues. CDR1 MNHNS and CDR2 SASEGT come from the germline V gene. The ends were cut back, 7 bases at V and 3 bases at J, with 14 bases in the middle. This CDR3 reads CASTGVFVTDTQYF. CDR3 in DNA: TGTGCCAGCACGGGGGTTTTTGTGACAGATACGCAGTATTTT.

This rearrangement joins TRBV7-9 to TRBJ1-1, with D possibly TRBD1 on 5 matching bases. The CDR3 runs to 16 residues. Deletions cut 3 bases from V and 3 bases from J, with 17 bases between. Germline loops: CDR1 SEHNR, CDR2 FQNEAQ (reference sequence). Written as DNA, the CDR3 is TGTGCCAGCAGCTTCACGGGAGCTTGGGGGGACACTGAAGCTTTCTTT. This encodes CASSFTGAWGDTEAFF. Full variable domain (outside the CDR3, taken from reference TRBV7-9 and TRBJ1-1): DTGVSQNPRHKITKRGQNVTFRCDPISEHNRLYWYRQTLGQGPEFLTYFQNEAQLEKSRLLSDRFSAERPKGSFSTLEIQRTEQGDSAMYLCASSFTGAWGDTEAFFGQGTRLTVV.

V usage is TRBV5-4 and J usage is TRBJ1-1; 7 bases fit TRBD1. This CDR3 is 17 amino acids long. From germline, CDR1 is SGHNT and CDR2 YYREEE (reference sequence). V trimming: 1 base; J trimming: 1 base; junction bases outside the gene matches: 10. The CDR3 DNA follows: TGTGCCAGCAGCTTGCTGCTGGGCAGGGGGGGGAACACTGAAGCTTTCTTT. The encoded protein is CASSLLLGRGGNTEAFF.

The chain uses TRBV12-3 or TRBV12-4 and TRBJ2-3; the D is unclear. The CDR3 has 16 amino acids. V was shortened by 3 bases and J by 3 bases, with 16 bases between the two germline ends. The CDR3 protein is CASSFSSWTPTDTQYF. The CDR3 DNA reads as TGTGCCAGCAGTTTTAGCTCTTGGACCCCAACAGATACGCAGTATTTT.